The 13 T cell receptor beta chains below come from one sample, sequenced in a study of graft-versus-host responses after intestinal transplantation (dated by TCRdb to the early 2020s). Sample time point, as interpreted from the label and publication: cells obtained before transplantation from donor or recipient. Their antigens remain unidentified. To prepare the library, the immunoSEQ multiplex PCR assay was applied. The immuneACCESS repertoire file appears here via TCRdb, limited to in-frame rearrangements. These files lack a portion of the clones; in checked studies, under half of the deficit traces to unresolved V genes, and the cause of the others is not known. For this sample there are about 100,000 clones; more than 85% appear just once. In total, the top ten clones hold around 0.86% of the sample. This specimen consisted of unstimulated CD4+ T cells sorted from spleen or lymph node cells, obtained before transplant. The receptors here all came from a human donor who was the organ donor for an intestinal transplant.

The chain combines TRBV19 with TRBJ2-2; D is unresolved. The CDR3 totals 15 residues. Trimming removed 5 bases at V and 0 bases at J, with 10 bases between. Germline CDR1 is LNHDA and CDR2 is SQIVND (reference sequence). CDR3 coding DNA: TGTGCCAGTAGTCTGACTCTCGCGAACACCGGGGAGCTGTTTTTT. Translated, it gives CASSLTLANTGELFF.

On this clone itself: The sample holds other DNA sequences that translate to the same CDR3. This chain's CDR3 is CASSLGGLSYNEQFF. The CDR3, as DNA: TGCGCCAGCAGCTTAGGGGGGCTCTCCTACAATGAGCAGTTCTTC. This chain uses TRBV5-1 with TRBJ2-1, with D perhaps given as TRBD1 or TRBD2 (6 bases each). The CDR3 loop spans 15 amino acids. Germline-derived CDR1 and CDR2 are SGHRS and YFSETQ. Trimming took 2 bases from V and 0 from J, leaving 9 bases between them.

This chain joins TRBV9 and TRBJ1-1; D remains unclear. The germline gives CDR1 SGDLS, CDR2 YYNGEE. V lost 3 bases to trimming and J lost 0 bases, with 6 bases between them. The CDR3 length is 13 residues. Written as DNA, the CDR3 is TGTGCCAGCAGCGCAGGTATGAACACTGAAGCTTTCTTT. Translated, it gives CASSAGMNTEAFF.

The chain carries TRBV28 and TRBJ2-7; D uncertain. The CDR3 spans 16 residues. Germline CDR1 and CDR2: MDHEN and SYDVKM. The V gene lost 5 bases and the J gene lost 9 bases, with 26 bases spanning the gap. The CDR3 DNA follows: TGTGCCAGCAGTCCCCCGAACTCTCGCCTCAACTTCGGGCAGTACTTC. As protein: CASSPPNSRLNFGQYF. Full variable domain (rest looked up from reference TRBV28 and TRBJ2-7): DVKVTQSSRYLVKRTGEKVFLECVQDMDHENMFWYRQDPGLGLRLIYFSYDVKMKEKGDIPEGYSVSREKKERFSLILESASTNQTSMYLCASSPPNSRLNFGQYFGPGTRLTVT.

The chain recombines TRBV9 with TRBJ1-2; 7 nucleotides match TRBD1. The CDR3 loop spans 15 amino acids. Germline V CDR1 and CDR2: SGDLS, YYNGEE. Trimming removed 0 bases from V and 3 bases from J; junction bases left unmatched: 5. The CDR3 coding sequence is TGTGCCAGCAGCGTAGAGGTCAGGGGGTACTATGGCTACACCTTC. Translated: CASSVEVRGYYGYTF.

This chain uses TRBV15 with TRBJ2-3; D remains unclear. Germline CDR1 LNHNV, CDR2 YYDKDF (reference sequence). The germline V and J ends were trimmed by 0 bases and 8 bases, with 24 bases remaining between them. This CDR3 is 18 amino acids long. The CDR3 reads CATSRETARSTPWATQYF. CDR3 nucleotide sequence: TGTGCCACCAGCAGAGAAACCGCTCGGAGCACTCCTTGGGCTACGCAGTATTTT.

The V and J genes are TRBV7-8 and TRBJ1-6; D not resolved. The CDR3 loop spans 12 amino acids. The germline CDR1 and CDR2 sequences are SGHVS and FQNEAQ. The ends were cut back, 1 base at V and 7 bases at J, with 2 bases in the middle. The CDR3 is CASSLGNSPLHF. DNA of the CDR3: TGTGCCAGCAGCTTAGGGAATTCACCCCTCCACTTT.

The chain uses TRBV5-1 and TRBJ1-4, with TRBD1 matching over 10 bases. The CDR3 runs 16 residues. Germline values: CDR1 SGHRS, CDR2 YFSETQ. The junction had 8 bases not matched to a gene; V was cut back by 3 bases and J by 6 bases. The CDR3 DNA reads as TGCGCCAGCAGCTCCGAGGGGACAGGGGTATATGAAAAACTGTTTTTT. This translates into CASSSEGTGVYEKLFF.

The chain combines TRBV9 with TRBJ2-2; D tentatively reads TRBD1 or TRBD2 (5 bases each). CDR1 and CDR2 from the germline V gene are SGDLS and YYNGEE. This CDR3 is built from 15 residues. Trimming pared 0 bases from V and 7 bases from J, leaving 13 bases between. The CDR3 loop reads CASSVAGAYVGELFF. CDR3 DNA: TGTGCCAGCAGCGTAGCCGGGGCTTACGTCGGGGAGCTGTTTTTT.

This clone came up once. The genes are TRBV20-1 and TRBJ2-5; D uncertain. Germline V gene sequence: CDR1 DFQATT, CDR2 SNEGSKA (reference sequence). There are 11 residues in the CDR3. V was cut by 6 bases and J by 2 bases, with 7 bases left in between. The chain's CDR3 is CSALPQETQYF. The DNA of the CDR3 is TGCAGTGCCCTCCCACAAGAGACCCAGTACTTC.

This chain connects TRBV29-1 to TRBJ2-2, with D perhaps TRBD1 (5 bases). Germline V gives CDR1 SQVTM, CDR2 ANQGSEA. The ends were cut back, 7 bases at V and 1 base at J, with 13 bases in the middle. This CDR3 is 14 amino acids long. Here the CDR3 DNA reads TGCAGCGCGTTAGACAGAAAGAACACCGGGGAGCTGTTTTTT. Residues: CSALDRKNTGELFF.

V is TRBV19 and J is TRBJ2-6; the match to TRBD1 covers 8 bases. In germline, CDR1 is LNHDA, CDR2 SQIVND (reference sequence). V shed 1 base, J shed 0 bases, and the junction held 5 bases outside the gene matches. The CDR3 runs to 18 residues. The CDR3 spells CASSIGQGTRSGANVLTF. For the CDR3, the DNA is TGTGCCAGTAGTATAGGACAGGGGACCCGCTCTGGGGCCAACGTCCTGACTTTC.

The genes are TRBV7-9 and TRBJ1-1; no clear D. Deletions cut 1 base from V and 11 bases from J, with 11 bases between. Per germline, CDR1 SEHNR and CDR2 FQNEAQ (reference sequence). CDR3 length equals 12 residues. The CDR3: CASSLGLTPAFF. CDR3 sequence (DNA): TGTGCCAGCAGCTTAGGCCTTACCCCGGCTTTCTTT. The full variable domain, its missing parts supplied by reference TRBV7-9 and TRBJ1-1, is DTGVSQNPRHKITKRGQNVTFRCDPISEHNRLYWYRQTLGQGPEFLTYFQNEAQLEKSRLLSDRFSAERPKGSFSTLEIQRTEQGDSAMYLCASSLGLTPAFFGQGTRLTVV.